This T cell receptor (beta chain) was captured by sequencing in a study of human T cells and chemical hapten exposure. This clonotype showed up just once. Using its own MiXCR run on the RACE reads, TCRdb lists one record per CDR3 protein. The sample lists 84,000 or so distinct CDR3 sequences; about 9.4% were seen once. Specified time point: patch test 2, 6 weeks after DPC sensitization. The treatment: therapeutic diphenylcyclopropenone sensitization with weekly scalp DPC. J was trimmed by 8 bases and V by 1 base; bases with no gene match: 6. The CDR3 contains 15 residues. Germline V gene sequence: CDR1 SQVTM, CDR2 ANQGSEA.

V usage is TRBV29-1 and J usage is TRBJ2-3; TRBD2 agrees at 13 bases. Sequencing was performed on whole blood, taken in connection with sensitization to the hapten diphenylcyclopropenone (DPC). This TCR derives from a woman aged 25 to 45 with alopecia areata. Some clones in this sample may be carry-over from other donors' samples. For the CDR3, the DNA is TGCAGCGTTGAAGGGGCCCGACTAGCGGGAGGTACGCAGTATTTT. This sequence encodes CSVEGARLAGGTQYF.